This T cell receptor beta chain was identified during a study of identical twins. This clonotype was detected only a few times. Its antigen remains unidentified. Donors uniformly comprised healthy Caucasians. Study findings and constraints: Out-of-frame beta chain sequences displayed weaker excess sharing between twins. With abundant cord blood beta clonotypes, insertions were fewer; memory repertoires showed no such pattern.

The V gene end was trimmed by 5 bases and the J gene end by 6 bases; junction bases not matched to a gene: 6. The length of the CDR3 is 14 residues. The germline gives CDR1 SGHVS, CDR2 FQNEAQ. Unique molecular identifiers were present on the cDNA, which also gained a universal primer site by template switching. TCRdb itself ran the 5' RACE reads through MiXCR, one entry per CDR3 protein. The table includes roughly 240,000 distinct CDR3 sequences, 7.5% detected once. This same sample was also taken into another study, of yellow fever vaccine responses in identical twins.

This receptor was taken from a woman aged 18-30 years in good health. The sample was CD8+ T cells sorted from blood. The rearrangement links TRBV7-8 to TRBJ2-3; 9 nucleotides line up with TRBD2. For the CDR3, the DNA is TGTGCCAGCAGCCAGGGGACTAGCTCCGATACGCAGTATTTT. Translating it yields CASSQGTSSDTQYF.